This T cell receptor beta chain was sequenced for a study of shared clonotypes between healthy human individuals. Original data processing: As immunoSEQ supplied junction-only sequences (without quality scores), filtering differed. The table came from immunoSEQ multiplex PCR; TCRdb's copy has only in-frame clones and leaves some out. V and J calls and clone size are as listed in that table; D and trimming were resolved from the DNA. This table holds around 500,000 clones, 60% to 85% found once. This clone was seen just once. Sequencing used PBMCs. The sequence was obtained from a woman in her forties in good health. Some clones in this sample may be carry-over from other donors' samples.

The CDR3 DNA reads as TGCGCCAGCAGCCAACACGACAGGACAACTGAAGCTTTCTTT. This encodes CASSQHDRTTEAFF. The chain joins TRBV4-1 to TRBJ1-1; tentatively, D is TRBD1 (6 bases). Germline assignment: CDR1 MGHRA and CDR2 YSYEKL. CDR3 length: 14 amino acids. V was cut by 2 bases and J by 5 bases, with 12 bases left in between.